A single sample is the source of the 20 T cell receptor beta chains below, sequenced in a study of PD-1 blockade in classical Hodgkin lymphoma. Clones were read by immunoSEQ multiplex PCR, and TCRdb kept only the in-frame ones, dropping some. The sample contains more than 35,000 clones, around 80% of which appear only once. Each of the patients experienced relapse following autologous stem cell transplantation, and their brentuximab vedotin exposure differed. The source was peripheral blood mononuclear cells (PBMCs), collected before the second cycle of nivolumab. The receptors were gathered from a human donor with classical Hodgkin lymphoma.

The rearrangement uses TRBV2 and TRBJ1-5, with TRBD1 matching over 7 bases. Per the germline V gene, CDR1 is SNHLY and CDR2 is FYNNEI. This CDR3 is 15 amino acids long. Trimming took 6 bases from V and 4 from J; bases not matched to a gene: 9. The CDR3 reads CASRGDRQGNQPQHF. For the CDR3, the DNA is TGTGCCAGCAGAGGGGATAGACAGGGAAATCAGCCCCAGCATTTT.

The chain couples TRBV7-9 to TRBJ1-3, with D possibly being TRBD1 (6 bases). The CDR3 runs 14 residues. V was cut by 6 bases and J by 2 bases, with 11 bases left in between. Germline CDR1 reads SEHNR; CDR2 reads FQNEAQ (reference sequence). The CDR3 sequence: CASRPTGTGNTIYF. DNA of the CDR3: TGTGCCAGCAGACCAACAGGGACTGGAAACACCATATATTTT.

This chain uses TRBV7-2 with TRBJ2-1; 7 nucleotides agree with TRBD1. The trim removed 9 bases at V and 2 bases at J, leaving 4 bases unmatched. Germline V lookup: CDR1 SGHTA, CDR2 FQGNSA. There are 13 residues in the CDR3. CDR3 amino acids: CARGQLAYNEQFF. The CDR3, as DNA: TGTGCCAGGGGACAGCTAGCCTACAATGAGCAGTTCTTC.

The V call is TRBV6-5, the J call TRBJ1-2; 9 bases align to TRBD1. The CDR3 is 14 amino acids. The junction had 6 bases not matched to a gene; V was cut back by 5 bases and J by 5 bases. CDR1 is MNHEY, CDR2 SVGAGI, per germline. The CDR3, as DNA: TGTGCCAGCAGTGCGGACAGGGGCTGGTATGGCTACACCTTC. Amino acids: CASSADRGWYGYTF.

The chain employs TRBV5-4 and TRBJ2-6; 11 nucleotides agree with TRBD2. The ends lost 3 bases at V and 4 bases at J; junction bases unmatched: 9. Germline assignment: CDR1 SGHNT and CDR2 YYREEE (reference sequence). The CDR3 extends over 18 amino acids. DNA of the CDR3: TGTGCCAGCAGCTCAGGTAGCGGGGGGGCACAGGGGGCCAACGTCCTGACTTTC. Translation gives CASSSGSGGAQGANVLTF.

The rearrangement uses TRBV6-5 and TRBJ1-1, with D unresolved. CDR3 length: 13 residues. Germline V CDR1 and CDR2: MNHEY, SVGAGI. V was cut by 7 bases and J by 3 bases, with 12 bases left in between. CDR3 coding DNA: TGTGCCAGCACCGGCCCCATTGACACTGAAGCTTTCTTT. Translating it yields CASTGPIDTEAFF.

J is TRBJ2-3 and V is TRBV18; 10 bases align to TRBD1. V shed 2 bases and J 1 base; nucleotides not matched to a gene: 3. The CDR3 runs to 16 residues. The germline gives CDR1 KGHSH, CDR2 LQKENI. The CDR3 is CASSPSGTGGTDTQYF. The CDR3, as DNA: TGTGCCAGCTCACCATCCGGGACAGGGGGCACAGATACGCAGTATTTT.

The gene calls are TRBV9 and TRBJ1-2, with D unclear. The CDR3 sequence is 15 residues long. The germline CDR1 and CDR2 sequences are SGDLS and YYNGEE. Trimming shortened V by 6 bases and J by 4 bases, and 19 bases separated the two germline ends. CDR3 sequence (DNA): TGTGCCAGCACCTCCCCGGTAACGTCGGGCTATGGCTACACCTTC. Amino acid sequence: CASTSPVTSGYGYTF.

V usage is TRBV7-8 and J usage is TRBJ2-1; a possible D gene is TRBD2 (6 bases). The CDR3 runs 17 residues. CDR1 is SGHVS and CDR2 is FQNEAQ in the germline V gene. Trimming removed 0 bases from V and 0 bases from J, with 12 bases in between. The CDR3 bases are TGTGCCAGCAGCTTAGCAAGGAGGGGCAGCTCCTACAATGAGCAGTTCTTC. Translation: CASSLARRGSSYNEQFF.

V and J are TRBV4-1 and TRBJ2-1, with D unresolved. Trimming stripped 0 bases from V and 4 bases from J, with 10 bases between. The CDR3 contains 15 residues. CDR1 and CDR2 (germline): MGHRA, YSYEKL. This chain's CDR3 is CASSQDSITYNEQFF. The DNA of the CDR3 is TGCGCCAGCAGCCAAGATTCCATAACGTACAATGAGCAGTTCTTC.

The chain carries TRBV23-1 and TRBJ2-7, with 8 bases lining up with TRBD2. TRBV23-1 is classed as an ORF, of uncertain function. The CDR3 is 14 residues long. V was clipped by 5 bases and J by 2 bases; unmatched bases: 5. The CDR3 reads CASSVAGGPYEQYF. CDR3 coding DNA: TGCGCCAGCAGTGTCGCGGGGGGCCCCTACGAGCAGTACTTC.

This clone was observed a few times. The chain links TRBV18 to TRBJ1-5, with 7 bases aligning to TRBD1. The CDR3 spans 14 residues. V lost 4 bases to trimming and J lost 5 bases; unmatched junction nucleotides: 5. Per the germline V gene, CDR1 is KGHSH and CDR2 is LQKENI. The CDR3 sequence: CASSLGQQDQPQHF. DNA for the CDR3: TGTGCCAGCTCACTGGGACAGCAAGATCAGCCCCAGCATTTT.

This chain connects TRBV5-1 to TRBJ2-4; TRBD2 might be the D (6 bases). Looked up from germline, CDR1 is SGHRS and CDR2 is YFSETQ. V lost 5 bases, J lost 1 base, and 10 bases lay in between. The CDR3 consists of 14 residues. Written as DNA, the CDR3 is TGCGCCAGCAGTGGCGGGGATGCCAAAAACATTCAGTACTTC. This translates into CASSGGDAKNIQYF.

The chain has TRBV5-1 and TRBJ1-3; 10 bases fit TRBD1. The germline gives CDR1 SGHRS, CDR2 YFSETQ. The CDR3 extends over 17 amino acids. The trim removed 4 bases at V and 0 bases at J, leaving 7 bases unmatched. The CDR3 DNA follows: TGCGCCAGCAGCGGGGGACAGGGGCTTTCCTCTGGAAACACCATATATTTT. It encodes CASSGGQGLSSGNTIYF.

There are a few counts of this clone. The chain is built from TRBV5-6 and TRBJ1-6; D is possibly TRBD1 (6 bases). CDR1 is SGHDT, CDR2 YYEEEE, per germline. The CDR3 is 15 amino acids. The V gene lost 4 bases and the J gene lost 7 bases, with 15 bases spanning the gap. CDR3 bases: TGTGCCAGCAGCCTCGAAGACAGGAGGAATTCACCCCTCCACTTT. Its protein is CASSLEDRRNSPLHF.

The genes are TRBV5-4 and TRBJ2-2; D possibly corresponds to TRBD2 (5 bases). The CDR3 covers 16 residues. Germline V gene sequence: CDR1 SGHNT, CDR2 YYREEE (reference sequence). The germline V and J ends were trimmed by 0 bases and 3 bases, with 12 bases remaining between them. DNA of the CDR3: TGTGCCAGCAGCTTGGCCGACGGACTGTACACCGGGGAGCTGTTTTTT. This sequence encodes CASSLADGLYTGELFF.

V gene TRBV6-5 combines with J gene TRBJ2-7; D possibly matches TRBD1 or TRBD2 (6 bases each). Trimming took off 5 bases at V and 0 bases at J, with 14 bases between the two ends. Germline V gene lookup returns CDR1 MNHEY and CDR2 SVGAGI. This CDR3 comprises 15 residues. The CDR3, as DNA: TGTGCCAGCAGTAGGAGGGGGTTTCCCTCCTACGAGCAGTACTTC. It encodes CASSRRGFPSYEQYF.

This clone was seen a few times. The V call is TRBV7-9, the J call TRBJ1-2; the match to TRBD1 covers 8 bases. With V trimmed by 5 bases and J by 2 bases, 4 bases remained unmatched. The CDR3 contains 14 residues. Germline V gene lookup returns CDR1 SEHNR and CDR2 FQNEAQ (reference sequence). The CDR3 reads CASSGRDRNYGYTF. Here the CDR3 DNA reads TGTGCCAGCAGCGGAAGGGACAGGAACTATGGCTACACCTTC.

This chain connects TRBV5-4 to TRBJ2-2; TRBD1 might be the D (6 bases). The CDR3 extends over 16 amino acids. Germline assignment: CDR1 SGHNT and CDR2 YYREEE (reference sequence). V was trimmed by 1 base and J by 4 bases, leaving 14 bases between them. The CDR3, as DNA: TGTGCCAGCAGCTTGAGGGGGATTGCTGGCACCGGGGAGCTGTTTTTT. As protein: CASSLRGIAGTGELFF.

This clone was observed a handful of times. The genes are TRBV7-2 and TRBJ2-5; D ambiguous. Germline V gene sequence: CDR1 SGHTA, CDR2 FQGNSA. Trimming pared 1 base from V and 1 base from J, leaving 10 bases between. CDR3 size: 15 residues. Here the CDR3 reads CASSLVDVPQETQYF. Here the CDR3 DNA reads TGTGCCAGCAGCTTAGTGGACGTACCCCAAGAGACCCAGTACTTC.